The clone carrying this TCR beta chain was counted once. This record belongs to a study of CD8 T cells in Susac syndrome. With random hexamers, reverse transcription was performed on roughly 0.45 to 1 ug of RNA. TCRdb re-analysed the immunoSEQ multiplex PCR reads in MiXCR, keeping a single row per CDR3 protein. The table shows approximately 220,000 distinct CDR3 sequences, with 95% occurring only once. Deletions cut 5 bases from V and 1 base from J, with 17 bases between. The CDR3 contains 17 residues. CDR1 and CDR2 from the germline V gene are SEHNR and FQNEAQ (reference sequence). From blood CD8+ and CD4+ T cells, TCR beta sequences were generated. The CD8+ and CD4+ T cells were negatively isolated, with the TEMRA cells enriched by FACS.

This clonotype was obtained from a human donor with multiple sclerosis. Sequencing input: CD4+ T cells from PBMCs. The rearrangement joins TRBV7-9 to TRBJ2-2; perhaps TRBD2 as D (7 bases). The CDR3 DNA follows: TGTGCCAGCAGCGAGGTCGGCGGGGGCAAGAACACCGGGGAGCTGTTTTTT. Encoded protein: CASSEVGGGKNTGELFF.